This TCR beta chain was sequenced in a study of cytomegalovirus exposure and HLA in healthy donors. Study observations and caveats: Follow-up analysis later connected one missense variant in DCLRE1C with trimming of TCR beta V- and J-genes. Analyses of presence/absence relied on an assumption of roughly uniform sequencing depth across donors. Per a later analysis, fewer than 20,000 TCR beta sequences showed association with HLA alleles at 0.05 false discovery rate.

Vbeta (60) and Jbeta (13) primers were used in the PCR. Here immunoSEQ multiplex PCR was the method, and the copy in TCRdb shows in-frame clones only, minus some. The table lists some 150,000 clones, approximately 80% of them singletons. This clone turned up a few times. The antigen is undetermined. The receptor's source is a man aged 45-65 years in good health and CMV-seronegative. Sequencing was done on a sample of PBMCs.

CDR3 region: CASSLGRDYGYTF. The CDR3 DNA reads as TGTGCCAGCAGCTTAGGGCGGGACTATGGCTACACCTTC. The chain has TRBV7-9 and TRBJ1-2, with no clear D. The CDR3 extends over 13 amino acids. Trimming removed 1 base from V and 3 bases from J, with 6 bases in between. Per the germline V gene, CDR1 is SEHNR and CDR2 is FQNEAQ (reference sequence).